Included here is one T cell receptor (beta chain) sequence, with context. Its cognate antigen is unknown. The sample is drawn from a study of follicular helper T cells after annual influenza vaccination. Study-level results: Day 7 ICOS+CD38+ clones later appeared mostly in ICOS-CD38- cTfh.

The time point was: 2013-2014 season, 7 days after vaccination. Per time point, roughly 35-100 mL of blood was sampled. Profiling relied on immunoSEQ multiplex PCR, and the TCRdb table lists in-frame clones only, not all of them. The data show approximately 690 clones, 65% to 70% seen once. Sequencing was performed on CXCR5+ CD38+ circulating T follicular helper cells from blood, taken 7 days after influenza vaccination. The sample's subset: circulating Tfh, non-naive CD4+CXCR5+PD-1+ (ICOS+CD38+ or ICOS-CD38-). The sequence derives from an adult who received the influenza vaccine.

This CDR3 is CASSSTTYPGGEQFF. The DNA of the CDR3 is TGTGCCAGCAGCTCGACGACTTACCCGGGCGGTGAGCAGTTCTTC. V is TRBV5-6 and J is TRBJ2-1; no clear D gene. CDR1 and CDR2 from the germline V gene are SGHDT and YYEEEE. CDR3 size: 15 residues. V lost 3 bases and J lost 9, with 19 bases in between.